The 21 T cell receptor beta chains presented below share a single source sample, sequenced in a study of breast tumors, draining lymph nodes, adjacent tissues. Axillary draining lymph nodes of breast cancer patients supplied the node samples. TCRdb re-called the multiplex PCR reads with MiXCR, one entry per CDR3 protein. There are around 250,000 distinct CDR3 sequences in the sample; 34% occur only once, and over 3.5% lies in the top ten. Sequenced material: axillary lymph node tissue. The receptors stem from a female donor with breast cancer. Some clones in this sample may be carry-over from other donors' samples.

V usage is TRBV24-1 and J usage is TRBJ2-5, with D possibly being TRBD1 or TRBD2 (5 bases each). Germline-derived CDR1 and CDR2 are KGHDR and SFDVKD. V was trimmed by 9 bases and J by 4 bases, leaving 20 bases between them. The CDR3 is made up of 15 amino acids. CDR3 coding DNA: TGTGCCACCCCGAGTATTCGTGAGGGGCTAGAGACCCAGTACTTC. It yields the protein CATPSIREGLETQYF.

This clonotype appeared many times. The chain couples TRBV20-1 to TRBJ2-3; D is possibly TRBD1 (5 bases). With 5 bases removed from V and 4 bases from J, the gap between germline ends came to 10 bases. CDR1 DFQATT and CDR2 SNEGSKA come from the germline V gene (reference sequence). The CDR3 is 12 residues long. In DNA form, the CDR3 reads TGCAGTGCTGAACAGGTCCCAGATACGCAGTATTTT. Translated: CSAEQVPDTQYF.

There are many counts of this clonotype. The chain has TRBV2 and TRBJ2-1; TRBD2 agrees at 14 bases. J gave up 4 bases and V 4 bases, and 3 bases lay outside the gene matches. Germline CDR1 and CDR2: SNHLY and FYNNEI. The CDR3 covers 16 residues. CDR3 region: CASSGGLAGGYNEQFF. Here the CDR3 DNA reads TGTGCCAGCAGTGGTGGACTAGCGGGGGGATACAATGAGCAGTTCTTC.

This clonotype came up a few times. The CDR3 nucleotides read TGCAGTGCGTTTACACCGAACACTGAAGCTTTCTTT. Protein: CSAFTPNTEAFF. V gene TRBV20-1 combines with J gene TRBJ1-1; D gene ambiguous. V lost 6 bases and J 1 base, leaving 9 bases between the germline ends. The CDR3 extends over 12 amino acids. Germline V gene sequence: CDR1 DFQATT, CDR2 SNEGSKA (reference sequence).

There are many counts of this clonotype. The chain carries TRBV12-5 and TRBJ2-5; 10 positions match TRBD2. The CDR3 is 16 amino acids. V lost 3 bases, J lost 2 bases, and 6 bases stayed unmatched. In germline, CDR1 is LGHNT, CDR2 FRNRAP. The CDR3 bases are TGTGCTAGTGGTTTCCAAGCGGGGGGGAATCAAGAGACCCAGTACTTC. The encoded protein is CASGFQAGGNQETQYF.

This clonotype occurred many times. V gene TRBV28 combines with J gene TRBJ2-7; 9 nucleotides line up with TRBD1. CDR1 and CDR2 from the germline V gene are MDHEN and SYDVKM. The CDR3 runs 18 residues. The J segment lost 1 base and the V segment lost 4 bases, leaving 14 bases of the junction unmatched. CDR3 bases: TGTGCCAGCAGTTCCCAGGCCGGGACAGGGCTTAGATCCTACGAGCAGTACTTC. Translation: CASSSQAGTGLRSYEQYF.

This clonotype appeared many times. The chain joins TRBV29-1 to TRBJ1-4; possible D gene TRBD1, 5 bases. The CDR3 extends over 12 amino acids. Deletions cut 7 bases from V and 8 bases from J, with 14 bases between. Germline loops: CDR1 SQVTM, CDR2 ANQGSEA. The CDR3 DNA is TGCAGCGCCCAGGGTTTGGGAGAAAAACTGTTTTTT. Its translation is CSAQGLGEKLFF.

This clonotype has a count of ten or more. The chain recombines TRBV12-5 with TRBJ2-3; the D gene is possibly TRBD2 (6 bases). The CDR3 covers 15 residues. Germline V CDR1 and CDR2: LGHNT, FRNRAP. V was cut by 4 bases and J by 2 bases, with 13 bases left in between. This CDR3 reads CASGSSVQITDTQYF. In nucleotides, the CDR3 is TGTGCTAGTGGTTCTAGCGTACAAATCACAGATACGCAGTATTTT.

The gene calls are TRBV15 and TRBJ2-5, with 8 bases aligning to TRBD1. This CDR3 has 14 residues. After removal of 1 base from V and 5 bases from J, the junction contained 3 bases not matched to a gene. Germline V gene sequence: CDR1 LNHNV, CDR2 YYDKDF (reference sequence). CDR3 bases: TGTGCCACCAGCAGAGGGACAGGGAGGGAGACCCAGTACTTC. The encoded protein is CATSRGTGRETQYF. The full variable domain, with the rest looked up from reference TRBV15 and TRBJ2-5, is DAMVIQNPRYQVTQFGKPVTLSCSQTLNHNVMYWYQQKSSQAPKLLFHYYDKDFNNEADTPDNFQSRRPNTSFCFLDIRSPGLGDTAMYLCATSRGTGRETQYFGPGTRLLVL.

This clonotype was counted ten times or more. The gene calls are TRBV5-8 and TRBJ1-2; D gene uncertain. This CDR3 is built from 12 residues. Germline V gene sequence: CDR1 SGHTS, CDR2 YDEGEE. Trimming cost V 0 bases and J 6 bases, with 6 bases left between them. The CDR3 DNA follows: TGTGCCAGCAGCTTGGCCCAGGATGGCTACACCTTC. Translating gives CASSLAQDGYTF.

V usage is TRBV20-1 and J usage is TRBJ2-2, with D maybe TRBD1 (6 bases). This CDR3 contains 14 residues. CDR1 is DFQATT, CDR2 SNEGSKA, per germline (reference sequence). V was clipped by 3 bases and J by 5 bases, with 13 bases between them. The CDR3 DNA follows: TGCAGTGCTAGCGGGACACGTTTGACCGGGGAGCTGTTTTTT. This sequence encodes CSASGTRLTGELFF.

This rearrangement joins TRBV12-3 or TRBV12-4 to TRBJ1-2, with unresolved D. V was cut by 3 bases and J by 2 bases, with 10 bases left in between. The CDR3 totals 14 residues. The CDR3 coding sequence is TGTGCCAGCAGTTTTGGGGTCGCCAACTATGGCTACACCTTC. Translated: CASSFGVANYGYTF.

The chain is built from TRBV25-1 and TRBJ2-1, with TRBD2 matching 8 bases. With V trimmed by 3 bases and J by 2 bases, 6 bases remained unmatched. The germline CDR1 and CDR2 sequences are MGHDK and SYGVNS. The CDR3 runs 16 residues. The CDR3 region is CASSDGSSGPYNEQFF. CDR3 bases: TGTGCCAGCAGTGACGGGTCTAGCGGGCCCTACAATGAGCAGTTCTTC.

This clonotype was observed many times. The V and J genes are TRBV7-8 and TRBJ1-5; TRBD1 matches 8 bases. Germline V gene sequence: CDR1 SGHVS, CDR2 FQNEAQ. V was clipped by 5 bases and J by 5 bases; unmatched bases: 2. The CDR3 is 13 residues long. The CDR3 bases are TGTGCCAGCAGCCAGGACAGGGATCAGCCCCAGCATTTT. It codes for CASSQDRDQPQHF.

Turning to this clonotype: Just one base apart from a much larger clone, this may be a read error. This chain links TRBV20-1 with TRBJ2-1, with D maybe TRBD2 (5 bases). Looked up from germline, CDR1 is DFQATT and CDR2 is SNEGSKA (reference sequence). V was shortened by 1 base and J by 9 bases, with 16 bases between the two germline ends. This CDR3 contains 14 residues. The CDR3 reads CSARGETYDTEQFF. The CDR3 nucleotides read TGCAGTGCTAGAGGGGAGACTTATGACACTGAGCAGTTCTTC.

This clonotype showed up just a few times. A much larger clonotype is one base distant, so this may be a read error. V usage is TRBV2 and J usage is TRBJ2-7; the D gene is possibly TRBD1 (6 bases). V dropped 6 bases and J dropped 5 bases, with 20 bases sitting between them. The CDR3 consists of 15 residues. Germline CDR1 is SNHLY and CDR2 is FYNNEI. The CDR3 bases are TGTGCCAGCAGCGGACAGCTTGTGAAGGTGGACGAGCAGTACTTC. The encoded protein is CASSGQLVKVDEQYF.

V gene TRBV11-3 combines with J gene TRBJ2-5; 11 positions match TRBD2. CDR1 SGHNT and CDR2 YENEEA come from the germline V gene. CDR3 size: 14 residues. Unmatched junction bases numbered 3, after V lost 5 bases and J lost 4 bases. Here the CDR3 reads CASSTLAGGETQYF. CDR3 DNA sequence: TGTGCCAGCAGCACCCTAGCGGGAGGAGAGACCCAGTACTTC.

This clonotype occurred many times. The J gene is TRBJ1-2, the V gene TRBV2; 9 nucleotides agree with TRBD1. Per the germline V gene, CDR1 is SNHLY and CDR2 is FYNNEI. The junction had 9 bases not matched to a gene; V was cut back by 6 bases and J by 7 bases. The CDR3 spans 14 residues. The CDR3 nucleotides read TGTGCCAGCAGCCGGGACAGGGACGATACTGGCTACACCTTC. This translates into CASSRDRDDTGYTF.

Turning to this clonotype: The DNA is left out, because the CDR3 cannot be placed on it with certainty; the CDR3 is given as TCRdb lists it. CDR3 region: CATSRDSFYICSASTGGEGYTF. This sequence joins TRBV15 and TRBJ1-2; the table's TRBD1 call for D was not verified on the DNA. Germline V lookup: CDR1 LNHNV, CDR2 YYDKDF (reference sequence). The CDR3 is 22 amino acids long, termini counted.

This clonotype was counted many times. The rearrangement uses TRBV13 and TRBJ1-3, with a weak D call TRBD1 (6 bases). The germline CDR1 and CDR2 sequences are PRHDT and FYEKMQ (reference sequence). There are 17 residues in the CDR3. Trimming shortened V by 5 bases and J by 0 bases, and 17 bases separated the two germline ends. CDR3 in DNA: TGTGCCAGCAGCCTTTCCGGACAGTTGACCTCTGGAAACACCATATATTTT. Its protein is CASSLSGQLTSGNTIYF. Variable domain in full (rest from reference TRBV13 and TRBJ1-3): AAGVIQSPRHLIKEKRETATLKCYPIPRHDTVYWYQQGPGQDPQFLISFYEKMQSDKGSIPDRFSAQQFSDYHSELNMSSLELGDSALYFCASSLSGQLTSGNTIYFGEGSWLTVV.

In its sample, this clonotype was seen a few times. This could be a read error, since a much larger clone is one nucleotide away. The rearrangement joins TRBV12-3 or TRBV12-4 to TRBJ1-6; possibly TRBD1 for D (6 bases). V lost 3 bases to trimming and J lost 14 bases, with 8 bases between them. The length of the CDR3 is 11 residues. Written as DNA, the CDR3 is TGTGCCAGCAGTTTGTCAGGGGCCCTCCACTTT. Residues: CASSLSGALHF.